The 21 T cell receptor beta chains below come from one sample, sequenced in a study of technical replicates of blood from a few donors. The method was immunoSEQ multiplex PCR; TCRdb's version includes in-frame clones alone and lacks a portion of them. The table lists around 70,000 clones, 90% to 95% of them singletons, with about 0.4% in the top ten. The sample was T cells isolated from PBMCs. The receptor set was obtained from a human donor in good health.

As DNA, the CDR3 is TGTGCCAGCAGCCGTCGTGGAGGGACCTATCAGCCCCAGCATTTT. Translating it yields CASSRRGGTYQPQHF. This chain links TRBV7-6 with TRBJ1-5; D perhaps matches TRBD1 (5 bases). The CDR3 is 15 amino acids. The germline V gene encodes CDR1 SGHVS and CDR2 FNYEAQ. The V end lost 5 bases, the J end lost 5 bases, and 16 bases lay between the germline ends.

This rearrangement joins TRBV4-3 to TRBJ2-6; possible D gene TRBD1, 5 bases. This CDR3 is built from 16 residues. V was shortened by 3 bases and J by 2 bases, with 11 bases between the two germline ends. From germline, CDR1 is LGHNA and CDR2 YSLEER. The CDR3 here is CASSQTVGAGANVLTF. In DNA form, the CDR3 reads TGCGCCAGCAGCCAGACCGTAGGGGCTGGGGCCAACGTCCTGACTTTC.

This clone was found once. V gene TRBV5-1 combines with J gene TRBJ1-2, with 8 nucleotides matching TRBD1. V dropped 2 bases and J dropped 4; count of bases not matched to a gene: 10. CDR1 is SGHRS and CDR2 is YFSETQ in the germline V gene. This CDR3 contains 16 residues. CDR3 loop: CASSFERQGFGYGYTF. Here the CDR3 DNA reads TGCGCCAGCAGCTTCGAAAGACAGGGGTTTGGCTATGGCTACACCTTC.

The gene calls are TRBV18 and TRBJ1-3; no clear D gene. Deletions cut 1 base from V and 4 bases from J, with 5 bases between. Germline V gene lookup returns CDR1 KGHSH and CDR2 LQKENI. This CDR3 contains 13 residues. CDR3 in amino acids: CASSPLRGNTIYF. The CDR3 DNA reads TGTGCCAGCTCACCACTACGGGGAAACACCATATATTTT.

This chain joins TRBV5-6 and TRBJ2-5, with unresolved D. This CDR3 contains 13 residues. Germline CDR1 SGHDT, CDR2 YYEEEE. With 1 base removed from V and 4 bases from J, the gap between germline ends came to 8 bases. The CDR3 reads CASSLSGPETQYF. The CDR3 DNA follows: TGTGCCAGCAGCTTGTCAGGTCCAGAGACCCAGTACTTC.

The rearrangement links TRBV7-3 to TRBJ2-5; 10 positions match TRBD1. Germline CDR1 and CDR2: SGHTA and FQGTGA. V shed 3 bases, J shed 5 bases, and the junction held 3 bases outside the gene matches. This CDR3 is built from 14 residues. CDR3 nucleotides: TGTGCCAGCAGCTTGACAGGGGGCCCGGAGACCCAGTACTTC. Translating it yields CASSLTGGPETQYF. Full variable domain (rest looked up from reference TRBV7-3 and TRBJ2-5): GAGVSQTPSNKVTEKGKYVELRCDPISGHTALYWYRQSLGQGPEFLIYFQGTGAADDSGLPNDRFFAVRPEGSVSTLKIQRTERGDSAVYLCASSLTGGPETQYFGPGTRLLVL.

The chain combines TRBV27 with TRBJ1-1; 8 bases are shared with TRBD1. From germline, CDR1 is MNHEY and CDR2 SMNVEV (reference sequence). J was trimmed by 7 bases and V by 5 bases; bases with no gene match: 6. The CDR3 length is 13 residues. CDR3 loop: CASSPDRGSEAFF. The CDR3 bases are TGTGCCAGCAGTCCCGACAGGGGCAGTGAAGCTTTCTTT.

The chain couples TRBV2 to TRBJ2-2, with D tentatively TRBD1 (6 bases). Trimming took 7 bases from V and 8 from J, leaving 17 bases between them. Germline CDR1 SNHLY, CDR2 FYNNEI. This CDR3 is built from 14 residues. CDR3 coding DNA: TGTGCCAGCATCCCTCGGGGCAGGGGAGGGGAGCTGTTTTTT. This gives the protein CASIPRGRGGELFF.

V gene TRBV29-1 combines with J gene TRBJ2-2; maybe TRBD1 (6 bases). The germline gives CDR1 SQVTM, CDR2 ANQGSEA. Deletions cut 0 bases from V and 5 bases from J, with 16 bases between. This CDR3 has 16 amino acids. The CDR3 sequence is CSVEEVRGRWTGELFF. The CDR3 DNA sequence: TGCAGCGTTGAAGAGGTCAGGGGCCGGTGGACCGGGGAGCTGTTTTTT.

The chain combines TRBV19 with TRBJ2-5; the match to TRBD1 covers 7 bases. Germline V gives CDR1 LNHDA, CDR2 SQIVND (reference sequence). This CDR3 region has 15 residues. The trim removed 4 bases at V and 3 bases at J, leaving 8 bases unmatched. This CDR3 reads CASSTGQDLKETQYF. CDR3 DNA sequence: TGTGCCAGTAGTACAGGACAGGATCTTAAAGAGACCCAGTACTTC. Using reference TRBV19 and TRBJ2-5 for the parts outside the CDR3, the full variable domain is DGGITQSPKYLFRKEGQNVTLSCEQNLNHDAMYWYRQDPGQGLRLIYYSQIVNDFQKGDIAEGYSVSREKKESFPLTVTSAQKNPTAFYLCASSTGQDLKETQYFGPGTRLLVL.

This clone showed up just once. The V call is TRBV7-2, the J call TRBJ2-7; 10 bases map to TRBD1. Unmatched junction bases numbered 14, after V lost 7 bases and J lost 5 bases. This CDR3 contains 16 residues. Germline V gene data show CDR1 as SGHTA and CDR2 as FQGNSA. The CDR3 here is CASTLVGTGVFNEQYF. The CDR3 bases are TGTGCCAGCACCTTGGTGGGGACAGGGGTTTTCAACGAGCAGTACTTC.

V and J are TRBV4-2 and TRBJ2-7; 11 nucleotides match TRBD1. V shed 4 bases and J 0 bases; nucleotides not matched to a gene: 8. Germline V gives CDR1 LGHNA, CDR2 YNFKEQ. This CDR3 has 17 residues. DNA for the CDR3: TGTGCCAGCAGCCTCACACTTGGGACAGGGGGCTCCTACGAGCAGTACTTC. Residues: CASSLTLGTGGSYEQYF.

The chain uses TRBV28 and TRBJ2-1; 11 bases map to TRBD2. The CDR3 is made up of 15 amino acids. Trimming removed 7 bases from V and 2 bases from J; junction bases left unmatched: 4. Germline CDR1 and CDR2: MDHEN and SYDVKM. CDR3 region: CASTLTSGAYNEQFF. Written as DNA, the CDR3 is TGTGCCAGCACCCTGACTAGCGGGGCCTACAATGAGCAGTTCTTC.

This rearrangement joins TRBV7-2 to TRBJ1-3; TRBD1 is a possible D gene (6 bases). Germline values: CDR1 SGHTA, CDR2 FQGNSA. V was clipped by 4 bases and J by 0 bases, with 10 bases between them. The CDR3 length is 15 residues. This chain's CDR3 is CASSSDSFSGNTIYF. In DNA form, the CDR3 reads TGTGCCAGCAGCTCGGACAGTTTCTCTGGAAACACCATATATTTT. The variable domain in full, with the rest retrieved from reference TRBV7-2 and TRBJ1-3, is GAGVSQSPSNKVTEKGKDVELRCDPISGHTALYWYRQSLGQGLEFLIYFQGNSAPDKSGLPSDRFSAERTGGSVSTLTIQRTQQEDSAVYLCASSSDSFSGNTIYFGEGSWLTVV.

The chain has TRBV30 and TRBJ1-2, with 8 bases fitting TRBD1. The germline gives CDR1 GTSNPN, CDR2 SVGIG (reference sequence). J gave up 4 bases and V 4 bases, and 5 bases lay outside the gene matches. The CDR3 has 13 amino acids. The CDR3 loop reads CAWNQGAGYGYTF. In DNA form, the CDR3 reads TGTGCCTGGAATCAGGGGGCCGGCTATGGCTACACCTTC.

CDR3 in DNA: TGCGCCAGCAGTGAGTCAAAGGCAGGGGAGACCCAGTACTTC. As protein: CASSESKAGETQYF. The V and J genes are TRBV10-1 and TRBJ2-5; tentatively, D is TRBD1 (5 bases). Germline CDR1 is WNHNN and CDR2 is SYGVQD (reference sequence). V dropped 0 bases and J dropped 5 bases, with 10 bases sitting between them. This CDR3 comprises 14 residues.

The chain is built from TRBV29-1 and TRBJ1-3; D remains ambiguous. The CDR3 extends over 13 amino acids. V was pared by 5 bases and J by 4 bases, with 12 bases between. Germline V gene sequence: CDR1 SQVTM, CDR2 ANQGSEA. In DNA, the CDR3 is TGCAGCGTTTTAGGCAGCGAAGGAAACACCATATATTTT. This translates into CSVLGSEGNTIYF. Together with reference TRBV29-1 and TRBJ1-3, the CDR3 gives the full variable domain: SAVISQKPSRDICQRGTSLTIQCQVDSQVTMMFWYRQQPGQSLTLIATANQGSEATYESGFVIDKFPISRPNLTFSTLTVSNMSPEDSSIYLCSVLGSEGNTIYFGEGSWLTVV.

The chain carries TRBV5-1 and TRBJ1-1, with a weak D call TRBD1 (6 bases). The V gene lost 0 bases and the J gene lost 5 bases, with 8 bases spanning the gap. This CDR3 has 13 residues. CDR1 SGHRS and CDR2 YFSETQ come from the germline V gene. The CDR3 bases are TGCGCCAGCAGCTTGGGGGGGCGGACTGAAGCTTTCTTT. Its protein is CASSLGGRTEAFF.

This clone came up once. The genes are TRBV10-1 and TRBJ1-4, with 7 bases identical to TRBD1. Looked up from germline, CDR1 is WNHNN and CDR2 is SYGVQD (reference sequence). The ends lost 4 bases at V and 7 bases at J; junction bases unmatched: 3. The CDR3 has 13 amino acids. This chain's CDR3 is CASSGDRVEKLFF. In DNA, the CDR3 is TGCGCCAGCAGTGGCGACAGGGTTGAAAAACTGTTTTTT.

The chain recombines TRBV9 with TRBJ1-1; no reliable D call. CDR1 and CDR2 (germline): SGDLS, YYNGEE. V dropped 0 bases and J dropped 0 bases, with 3 bases sitting between them. The CDR3 runs to 13 residues. The CDR3: CASSVAVNTEAFF. Here the CDR3 DNA reads TGTGCCAGCAGCGTAGCGGTGAACACTGAAGCTTTCTTT.

The chain has TRBV4-1 and TRBJ1-1; a possible D gene is TRBD1 (6 bases). The CDR3 covers 13 residues. Trimming removed 4 bases from V and 5 bases from J, with 11 bases in between. Germline V CDR1 and CDR2: MGHRA, YSYEKL. CDR3 sequence (DNA): TGCGCCAGCAGCCGACAGGAAGGAACTGAAGCTTTCTTT. As protein: CASSRQEGTEAFF.